This T cell receptor beta chain was retrieved from a study of technical replicates of blood from a handful of donors. The assay was immunoSEQ multiplex PCR, and TCRdb's table has in-frame clones only and misses some. Here the sample spans fewer than 110,000 clones, around 96% being singletons. This clone was counted once. The CDR3 is made up of 12 amino acids. Per the germline V gene, CDR1 is SGHNT and CDR2 is YENEEA. V shed 5 bases and J shed 7 bases, with 8 bases lying between them. The chain employs TRBV11-3 and TRBJ2-2, with D unclear. The sample was T cells isolated from PBMCs. The clonotype originates from a human donor in good health. The CDR3, as DNA: TGTGCCAGCAGCCATGGCCGCGGGGAGCTGTTTTTT. This encodes CASSHGRGELFF.